What follows are 9 T cell receptor beta chains derived from one specimen sequenced in a study of OX40 agonist ivuxolimab in advanced cancers. TCRdb's copy holds only in-frame clones and misses some; the assay was immunoSEQ multiplex PCR. The profile shows 65,000 to 100,000 clones, under 85% of them singletons. This material consisted of CD4+ or CD8+ T cells sorted from blood, taken in a trial of the OX40 agonist ivuxolimab. These receptors came from an adult with an advanced solid tumor such as melanoma, head and neck, liver or kidney cancer.

V and J are TRBV30 and TRBJ2-3; 8 positions agree with TRBD1. The CDR3 has 14 amino acids. Germline V CDR1 and CDR2: GTSNPN, SVGIG (reference sequence). The junction had 6 bases not matched to a gene; V was cut back by 2 bases and J by 5 bases. The CDR3 DNA reads TGTGCCTGGAGTCCCCAGGGGGCTCTAGATACGCAGTATTTT. It yields the protein CAWSPQGALDTQYF.

The chain links TRBV18 to TRBJ2-7, with D perhaps given as TRBD1 or TRBD2 (5 bases each). The germline V and J ends were trimmed by 5 bases and 3 bases, with 14 bases remaining between them. CDR1 and CDR2 (germline): KGHSH, LQKENI. The CDR3 sequence is 14 residues long. This CDR3 is CASSTRDLGYEQYF. In DNA form, the CDR3 reads TGTGCCAGCTCAACCCGGGACCTCGGCTACGAGCAGTACTTC.

In this sample, this clone is medium-sized (0.01 to 0.1%). The genes are TRBV2 and TRBJ1-1, with TRBD1 identical over 7 bases. The germline V gene has CDR1 SNHLY and CDR2 FYNNEI. Germline trimming cut 5 bases from V and 0 bases from J; bases unmatched to any gene: 6. This CDR3 contains 15 residues. The CDR3 loop reads CASSIPQGMNTEAFF. The CDR3 bases are TGTGCCAGCAGTATACCACAGGGGATGAACACTGAAGCTTTCTTT.

The genes are TRBV14 and TRBJ2-3, with a weak D call TRBD1 (6 bases). V lost 1 base to trimming and J lost 1 base, with 12 bases between them. This CDR3 is built from 16 residues. In germline, CDR1 is SGHDN, CDR2 FVKESK. The CDR3 is CASSQVTGTGTDTQYF. CDR3 nucleotide sequence: TGTGCCAGCAGCCAAGTAACAGGGACGGGCACAGATACGCAGTATTTT.

This chain links TRBV2 with TRBJ2-1, with a tentative D call TRBD2 (6 bases). The CDR3 has 15 residues. The V gene's germline CDR1 is SNHLY and CDR2 FYNNEI. Trimming stripped 7 bases from V and 6 bases from J, with 19 bases between. The CDR3 protein is CASTLTPGAGNEQFF. DNA of the CDR3: TGTGCCAGCACCCTTACCCCGGGAGCGGGCAATGAGCAGTTCTTC.

The chain is built from TRBV5-1 and TRBJ2-3, with D maybe TRBD1 (7 bases). Germline CDR1 is SGHRS and CDR2 is YFSETQ. Trimming took off 4 bases at V and 4 bases at J, with 19 bases between the two ends. This CDR3 has 16 amino acids. CDR3 amino acids: CASSLYGSQGADTQYF. The CDR3 region has the DNA TGCGCCAGCAGCCTCTACGGGAGCCAGGGGGCAGATACGCAGTATTTT.

The chain recombines TRBV6-5 with TRBJ2-1; D not certain. V was pared by 4 bases and J by 0 bases, with 10 bases between. Germline V gene lookup returns CDR1 MNHEY and CDR2 SVGAGI. The CDR3 totals 15 residues. The CDR3 coding sequence is TGTGCCAGCAGTTTTGACACGAGCTCCTACAATGAGCAGTTCTTC. Protein sequence: CASSFDTSSYNEQFF.

The rearrangement joins TRBV15 to TRBJ2-3, with D maybe TRBD2 (5 bases). This CDR3 spans 14 amino acids. V lost 3 bases, J lost 2 bases, and 9 bases lay in between. Germline V gene data show CDR1 as LNHNV and CDR2 as YYDKDF (reference sequence). The CDR3 loop is CATSRDFTTDTQYF. The CDR3 region has the DNA TGTGCCACCAGCAGGGACTTCACCACAGATACGCAGTATTTT.

The genes are TRBV9 and TRBJ1-1, with a tentative D call TRBD1 (5 bases). Trimming removed 4 bases at V and 5 bases at J, with 15 bases between. The CDR3 sequence is 14 residues long. CDR1 is SGDLS and CDR2 is YYNGEE in the germline V gene. The DNA for the CDR3 is TGTGCCAGCAGCATAGGCCCTCAGGGAACTGAAGCTTTCTTT. Its protein is CASSIGPQGTEAFF. The full variable domain, in which reference TRBV9 and TRBJ1-1 provide the parts outside the CDR3, is DSGVTQTPKHLITATGQRVTLRCSPRSGDLSVYWYQQSLDQGLQFLIQYYNGEERAKGNILERFSAQQFPDLHSELNLSSLELGDSALYFCASSIGPQGTEAFFGQGTRLTVV.